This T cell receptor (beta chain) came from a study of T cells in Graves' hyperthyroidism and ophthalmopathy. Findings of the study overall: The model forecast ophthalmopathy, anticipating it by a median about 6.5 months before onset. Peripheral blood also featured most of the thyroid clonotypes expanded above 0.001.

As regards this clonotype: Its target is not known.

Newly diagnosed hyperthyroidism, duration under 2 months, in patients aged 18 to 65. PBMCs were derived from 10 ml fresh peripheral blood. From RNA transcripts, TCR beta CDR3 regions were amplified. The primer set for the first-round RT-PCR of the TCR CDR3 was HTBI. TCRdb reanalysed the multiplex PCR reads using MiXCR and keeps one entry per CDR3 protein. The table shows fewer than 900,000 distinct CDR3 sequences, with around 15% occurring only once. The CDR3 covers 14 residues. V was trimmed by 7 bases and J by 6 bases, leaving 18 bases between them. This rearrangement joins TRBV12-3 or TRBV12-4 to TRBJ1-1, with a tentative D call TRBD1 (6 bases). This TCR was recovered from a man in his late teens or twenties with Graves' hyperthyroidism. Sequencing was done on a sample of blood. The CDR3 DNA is TGTGCCAGCACTCTGGGAGGGGGGCAGTCTGAAGCTTTCTTT. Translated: CASTLGGGQSEAFF.